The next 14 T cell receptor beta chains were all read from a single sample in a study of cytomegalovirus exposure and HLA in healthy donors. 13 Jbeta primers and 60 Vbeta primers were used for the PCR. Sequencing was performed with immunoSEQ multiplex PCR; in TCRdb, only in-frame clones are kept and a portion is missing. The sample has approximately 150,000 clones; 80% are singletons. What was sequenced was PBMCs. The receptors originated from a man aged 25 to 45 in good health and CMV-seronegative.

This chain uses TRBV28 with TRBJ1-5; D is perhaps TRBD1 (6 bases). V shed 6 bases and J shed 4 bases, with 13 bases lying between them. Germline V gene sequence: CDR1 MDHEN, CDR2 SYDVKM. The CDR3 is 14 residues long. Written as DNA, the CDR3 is TGTGCCAGCAGAGCCACAGGGTGGAATCAGCCCCAGCATTTT. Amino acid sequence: CASRATGWNQPQHF.

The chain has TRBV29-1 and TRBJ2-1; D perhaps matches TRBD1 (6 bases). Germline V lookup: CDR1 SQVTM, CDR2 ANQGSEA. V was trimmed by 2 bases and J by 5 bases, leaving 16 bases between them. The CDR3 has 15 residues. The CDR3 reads CSVERGEGHHNEQFF. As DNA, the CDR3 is TGCAGCGTTGAAAGGGGAGAGGGACACCACAATGAGCAGTTCTTC.

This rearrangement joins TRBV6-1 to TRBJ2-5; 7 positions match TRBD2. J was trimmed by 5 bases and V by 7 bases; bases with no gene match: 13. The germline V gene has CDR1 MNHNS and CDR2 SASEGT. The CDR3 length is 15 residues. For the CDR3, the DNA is TGTGCCAGCATCCCCTCATGGGGGGGTCTGGAGACCCAGTACTTC. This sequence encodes CASIPSWGGLETQYF.

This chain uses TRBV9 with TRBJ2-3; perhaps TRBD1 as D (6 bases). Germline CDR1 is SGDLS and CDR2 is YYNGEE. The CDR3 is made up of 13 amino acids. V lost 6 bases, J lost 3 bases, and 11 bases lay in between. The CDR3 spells CASTRGGTDTQYF. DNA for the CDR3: TGTGCCAGCACGCGAGGGGGAACAGATACGCAGTATTTT.

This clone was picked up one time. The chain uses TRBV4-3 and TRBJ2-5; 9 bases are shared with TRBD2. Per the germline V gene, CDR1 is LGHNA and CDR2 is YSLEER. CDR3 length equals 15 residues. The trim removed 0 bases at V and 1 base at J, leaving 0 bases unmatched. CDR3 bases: TGCGCCAGCAGCCAAGAGCGGGGGGGCCAAGAGACCCAGTACTTC. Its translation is CASSQERGGQETQYF.

The CDR3 coding sequence is TGTGCCGGGGCGGCGGGGGAGACCCAGTACTTC. It codes for CAGAAGETQYF. The rearrangement joins TRBV7-9 to TRBJ2-5; D might be TRBD2 (6 bases). The CDR3 runs 11 residues. The germline V gene has CDR1 SEHNR and CDR2 FQNEAQ (reference sequence). The germline V and J ends were trimmed by 11 bases and 5 bases, with 12 bases remaining between them.

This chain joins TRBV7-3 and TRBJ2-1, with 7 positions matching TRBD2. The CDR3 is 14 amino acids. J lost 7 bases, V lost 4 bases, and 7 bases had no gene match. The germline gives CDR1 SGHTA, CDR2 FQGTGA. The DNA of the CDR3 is TGTGCCAGCAGCTCAGACGGGACTATGAATGAGCAGTTCTTC. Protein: CASSSDGTMNEQFF.

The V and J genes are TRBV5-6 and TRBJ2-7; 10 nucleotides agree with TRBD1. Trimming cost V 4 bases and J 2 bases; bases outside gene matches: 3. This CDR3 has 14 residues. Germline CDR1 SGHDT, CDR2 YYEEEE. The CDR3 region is CASSIGQGAYEQYF. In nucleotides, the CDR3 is TGTGCCAGCAGCATAGGACAGGGGGCCTACGAGCAGTACTTC. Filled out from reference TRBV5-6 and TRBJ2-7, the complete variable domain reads DAGVTQSPTHLIKTRGQQVTLRCSPKSGHDTVSWYQQALGQGPQFIFQYYEEEERQRGNFPDRFSGHQFPNYSSELNVNALLLGDSALYLCASSIGQGAYEQYFGPGTRLTVT.

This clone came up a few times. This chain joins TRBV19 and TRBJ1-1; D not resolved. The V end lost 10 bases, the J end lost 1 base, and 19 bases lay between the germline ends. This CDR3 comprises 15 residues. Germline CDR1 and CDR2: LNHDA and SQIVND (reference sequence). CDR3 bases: TGTGCCACTAGGCCATTACGGGAGGGGAACACTGAAGCTTTCTTT. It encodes CATRPLREGNTEAFF.

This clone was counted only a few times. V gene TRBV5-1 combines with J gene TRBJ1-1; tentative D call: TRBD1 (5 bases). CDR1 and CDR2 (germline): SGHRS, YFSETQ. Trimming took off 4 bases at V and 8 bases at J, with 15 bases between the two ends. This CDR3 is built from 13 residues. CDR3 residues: CASSPRGDEEAFF. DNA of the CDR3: TGCGCCAGCAGCCCTCGGGGGGACGAGGAAGCTTTCTTT.

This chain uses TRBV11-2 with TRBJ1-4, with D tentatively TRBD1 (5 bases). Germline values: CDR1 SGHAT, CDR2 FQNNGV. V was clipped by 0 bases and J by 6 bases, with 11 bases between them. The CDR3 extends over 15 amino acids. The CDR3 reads CASSLEWGGHEKLFF. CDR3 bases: TGTGCCAGCAGCTTAGAATGGGGGGGTCATGAAAAACTGTTTTTT.

CDR3 coding DNA: TGTGCCAGCAGCCCCGGGACTAGCGGGAGGACGAGCACAGATACGCAGTATTTT. Protein product: CASSPGTSGRTSTDTQYF. This chain connects TRBV9 to TRBJ2-3; 15 positions agree with TRBD2. The CDR3 has 18 amino acids. The V segment lost 4 bases and the J segment 0 bases; nucleotides outside the gene matches: 6. CDR1 is SGDLS, CDR2 YYNGEE, per germline.

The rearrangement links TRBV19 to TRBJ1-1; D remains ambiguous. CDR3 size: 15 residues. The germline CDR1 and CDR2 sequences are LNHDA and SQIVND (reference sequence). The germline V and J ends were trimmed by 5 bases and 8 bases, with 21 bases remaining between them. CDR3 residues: CASSSRTRPAGEAFF. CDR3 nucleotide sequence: TGTGCCAGTAGTTCTAGAACCCGACCCGCCGGGGAAGCTTTCTTT.

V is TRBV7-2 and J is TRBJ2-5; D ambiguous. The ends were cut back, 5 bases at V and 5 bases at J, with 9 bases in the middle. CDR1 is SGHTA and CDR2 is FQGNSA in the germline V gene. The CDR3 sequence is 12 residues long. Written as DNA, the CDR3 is TGTGCCAGCAGCCCTAGACGCGAGACCCAGTACTTC. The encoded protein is CASSPRRETQYF.